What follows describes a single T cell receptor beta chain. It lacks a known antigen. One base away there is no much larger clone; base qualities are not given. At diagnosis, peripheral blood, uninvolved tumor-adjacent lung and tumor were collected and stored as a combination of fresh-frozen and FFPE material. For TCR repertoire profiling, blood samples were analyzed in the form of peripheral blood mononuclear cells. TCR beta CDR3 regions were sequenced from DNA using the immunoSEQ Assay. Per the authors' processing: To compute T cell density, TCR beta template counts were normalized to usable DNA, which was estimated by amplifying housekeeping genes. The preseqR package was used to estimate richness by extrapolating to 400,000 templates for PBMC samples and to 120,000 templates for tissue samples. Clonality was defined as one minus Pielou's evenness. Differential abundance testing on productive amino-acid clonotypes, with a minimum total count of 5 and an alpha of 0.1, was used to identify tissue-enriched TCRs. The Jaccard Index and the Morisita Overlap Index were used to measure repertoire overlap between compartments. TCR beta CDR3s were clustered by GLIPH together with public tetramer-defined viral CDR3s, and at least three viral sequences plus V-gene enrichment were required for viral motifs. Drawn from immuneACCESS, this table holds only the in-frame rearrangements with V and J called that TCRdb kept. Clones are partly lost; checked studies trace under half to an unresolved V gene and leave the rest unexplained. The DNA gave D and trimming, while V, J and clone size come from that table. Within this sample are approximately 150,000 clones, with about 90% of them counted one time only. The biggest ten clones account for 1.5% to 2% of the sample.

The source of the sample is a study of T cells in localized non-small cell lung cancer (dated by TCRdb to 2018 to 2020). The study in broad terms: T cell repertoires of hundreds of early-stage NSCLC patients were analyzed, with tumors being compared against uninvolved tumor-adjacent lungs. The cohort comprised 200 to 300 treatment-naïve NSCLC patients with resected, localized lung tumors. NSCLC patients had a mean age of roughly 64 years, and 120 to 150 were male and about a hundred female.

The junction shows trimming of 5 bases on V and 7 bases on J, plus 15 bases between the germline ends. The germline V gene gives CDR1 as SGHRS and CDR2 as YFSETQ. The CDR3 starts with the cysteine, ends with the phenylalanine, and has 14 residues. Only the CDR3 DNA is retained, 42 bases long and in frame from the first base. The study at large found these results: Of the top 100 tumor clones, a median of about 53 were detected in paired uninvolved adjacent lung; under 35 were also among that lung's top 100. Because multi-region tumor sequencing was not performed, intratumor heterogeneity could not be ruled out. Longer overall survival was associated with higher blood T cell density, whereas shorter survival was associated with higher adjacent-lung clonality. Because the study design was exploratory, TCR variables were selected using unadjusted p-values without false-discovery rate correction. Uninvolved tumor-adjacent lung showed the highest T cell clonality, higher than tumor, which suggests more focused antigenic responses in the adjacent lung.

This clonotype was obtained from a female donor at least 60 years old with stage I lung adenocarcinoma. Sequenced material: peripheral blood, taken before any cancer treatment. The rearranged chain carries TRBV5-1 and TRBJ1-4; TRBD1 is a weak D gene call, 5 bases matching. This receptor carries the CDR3 CASRGRTTSEKLFF. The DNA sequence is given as TGCGCCAGCAGGGGCCGGACAACGTCTGAAAAACTGTTTTTT.